Described below is a single T cell receptor (beta chain) sequence and its context. This sample was included in a study of Graves' ophthalmopathy and Graves' hyperthyroidism. Study at large: The authors collected peripheral blood at initial diagnosis, before any treatment.

Researchers turned away patients with other autoimmune diseases, uncontrolled infections, pregnancy or lactation. Diagnosis used clinical symptoms, serum thyroxine, TRAb, thyroid ultrasound and orbital computed tomography. V was pared by 6 bases and J by 7 bases, with 13 bases of the junction left unmatched. The CDR3 is made up of 15 amino acids. Per germline, CDR1 MNHNS and CDR2 SASEGT. TCR beta CDR3 regions were amplified from RNA transcripts. First-round RT-PCR used HTBI primers; second-round multiplex PCR followed. TCRdb re-called the multiplex PCR reads with MiXCR, one entry per CDR3 protein. The data contain some 350,000 distinct CDR3 sequences, about 18% of them seen just once; the ten biggest clones take up roughly 2.4%.

The TCR was taken from an adult woman with stable Graves' hyperthyroidism. V is TRBV6-1 and J is TRBJ2-7; 9 bases align to TRBD1. The sample consisted of peripheral blood. As DNA, the CDR3 is TGTGCCAGCAGCCGTTACCGGGACAGGGTTGGGGAGCAGTACTTC. It encodes CASSRYRDRVGEQYF.